The rows below give T cell receptor beta chains drawn from one sample of a study of regulatory T cells in long-lasting Graves disease. TCRdb used MiXCR to reprocess the multiplex PCR reads, holding one entry per CDR3 protein. Of about 660,000 distinct CDR3 sequences listed, about 32% are singletons. The sample consisted of peripheral blood mononuclear cells (PBMCs), taken when the disease was refractory, from a patient treated with antithyroid drugs. These receptors were obtained from a female donor with Graves disease. The CDR3 runs from the conserved cysteine through the conserved F or W. The order of the fields is CDR3 protein, J gene, V gene.

CASILQGATEAFF	TRBJ1-1	TRBV2
CASSSQTGGLAEAFF	TRBJ1-1	TRBV6-4
CASSDSGSGQPQHF	TRBJ1-5	TRBV2
CSVETSDSYEQYF	TRBJ2-7	TRBV29-1
CASEQRVHGGPYNEQFF	TRBJ2-1	TRBV12-3/TRBV12-4
CASRGDRGFSYEQYF	TRBJ2-7	TRBV5-1
CASSQALPEGNQPQHF	TRBJ1-5	TRBV3-1
CASSPLSETQYF	TRBJ2-5	TRBV7-2
CASRLTGAIYEQYF	TRBJ2-7	TRBV7-9
CAISGSPGGPGANVLTF	TRBJ2-6	TRBV6-1